The next 5 T cell receptor beta chains were all read from a single sample in a study of blood T cell repertoires in COVID-19 (dated by TCRdb to about 2020). Library preparation was by the immunoSEQ multiplex PCR assay. TCRdb carries this immuneACCESS record with in-frame sequences only. Its versions omit some clonotypes, under half of them owing to an unresolved V gene in the studies checked, with the rest unexplained. For this sample the table gives approximately 90,000 clones, of which 89% were detected only once. About 5% of the sample is in the top ten clones. The sample taken for sequencing was peripheral blood. These receptors were collected from a man between 60 and 75 years old with COVID-19, enrolled during active disease.

The V gene is TRBV24-1, the J gene TRBJ2-1, with TRBD1 matching 8 bases. The CDR3 has 20 residues. V lost 4 bases and J lost 0; bases outside the gene matches: 16. Germline values: CDR1 KGHDR, CDR2 SFDVKD. The CDR3: CATSDPTRDRSRSSYNEQFF. The CDR3 nucleotides are TGTGCCACCAGTGACCCCACCCGGGACAGGTCTAGGAGCTCCTACAATGAGCAGTTCTTC.

This rearrangement joins TRBV21-1 to TRBJ2-1; TRBD2 is taken as the D call from the table, unchecked against the DNA. TRBV21-1 is an annotated pseudogene. CDR3 length: 12 residues. The CDR3 region is CASSKGPRREFF. CDR3 sequence (DNA): TGTGCCAGCAGCAAAGGGCCCCGACGGGAGTTCTTC.

V is TRBV5-4 and J is TRBJ1-2, with D maybe TRBD1 (5 bases). The CDR3 totals 15 residues. The ends were cut back, 3 bases at V and 7 bases at J, with 19 bases in the middle. Germline V gene lookup returns CDR1 SGHNT and CDR2 YYREEE (reference sequence). The CDR3 bases are TGTGCCAGCAGCTCCCCGGGGGAGGGTAGTGTTGGCTACACCTTC. Its translation: CASSSPGEGSVGYTF.

This clone was seen only a few times. The CDR3 loop is CASSLAGNYGYTF. Written as DNA, the CDR3 is TGTGCCAGCAGCTTAGCCGGGAACTATGGCTACACCTTC. The chain is built from TRBV11-2 and TRBJ1-2; D is unresolved. This CDR3 spans 13 amino acids. Germline CDR1 SGHAT, CDR2 FQNNGV. Trimming pared 1 base from V and 2 bases from J, leaving 5 bases between.

This chain links TRBV7-8 with TRBJ2-2; 7 nucleotides align to TRBD2. Germline CDR1 is SGHVS and CDR2 is FQNEAQ. The CDR3 loop spans 15 amino acids. The J segment lost 1 base and the V segment lost 6 bases, leaving 5 bases of the junction unmatched. The CDR3 here is CASRLLAVNTGELFF. The CDR3 nucleotides read TGTGCCAGCAGACTTCTAGCGGTGAACACCGGGGAGCTGTTTTTT. Complete variable domain (other parts from reference TRBV7-8 and TRBJ2-2): GAGVSQSPRYKVAKRGQDVALRCDPISGHVSLFWYQQALGQGPEFLTYFQNEAQLDKSGLPSDRFFAERPEGSVSTLKIQRTQQEDSAVYLCASRLLAVNTGELFFGEGSRLTVL.